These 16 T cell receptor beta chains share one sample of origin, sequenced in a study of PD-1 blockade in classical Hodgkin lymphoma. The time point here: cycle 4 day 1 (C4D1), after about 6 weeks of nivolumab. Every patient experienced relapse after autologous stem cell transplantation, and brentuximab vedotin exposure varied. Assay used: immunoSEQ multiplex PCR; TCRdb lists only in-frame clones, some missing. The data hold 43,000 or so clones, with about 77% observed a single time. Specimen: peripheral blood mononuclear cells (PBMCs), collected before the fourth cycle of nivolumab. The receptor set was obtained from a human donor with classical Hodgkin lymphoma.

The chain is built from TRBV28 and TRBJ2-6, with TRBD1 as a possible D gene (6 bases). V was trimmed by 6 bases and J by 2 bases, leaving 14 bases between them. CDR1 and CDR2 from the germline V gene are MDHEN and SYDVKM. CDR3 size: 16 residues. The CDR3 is CASRKDRNTGANVLTF. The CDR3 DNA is TGTGCCAGCAGAAAAGACAGGAACACTGGGGCCAACGTCCTGACTTTC.

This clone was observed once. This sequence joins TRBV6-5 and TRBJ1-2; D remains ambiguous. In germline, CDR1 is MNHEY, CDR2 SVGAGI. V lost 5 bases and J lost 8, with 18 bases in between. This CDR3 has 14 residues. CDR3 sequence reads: CASSPVQVPVGYTF. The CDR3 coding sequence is TGTGCCAGCAGTCCTGTTCAGGTCCCGGTGGGCTACACCTTC.

This CDR3 reads CASTRGNTEAFF. The CDR3 DNA follows: TGTGCCAGTACCCGGGGGAACACTGAAGCTTTCTTT. This chain connects TRBV28 to TRBJ1-1; no reliable D call. Germline V gives CDR1 MDHEN, CDR2 SYDVKM. This CDR3 has 12 amino acids. V lost 9 bases and J 1 base, leaving 9 bases between the germline ends.

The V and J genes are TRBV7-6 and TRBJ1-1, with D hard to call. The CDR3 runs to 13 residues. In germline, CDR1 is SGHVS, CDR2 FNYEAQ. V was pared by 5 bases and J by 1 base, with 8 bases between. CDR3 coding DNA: TGTGCCAGCAGCCCCTCGGCGAACACTGAAGCTTTCTTT. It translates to CASSPSANTEAFF.

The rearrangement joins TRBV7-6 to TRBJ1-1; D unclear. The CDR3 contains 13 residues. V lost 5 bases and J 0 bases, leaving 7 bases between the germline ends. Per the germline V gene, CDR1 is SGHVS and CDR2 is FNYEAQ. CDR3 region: CASSRNVNTEAFF. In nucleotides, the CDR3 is TGTGCCAGCAGCCGCAATGTGAACACTGAAGCTTTCTTT. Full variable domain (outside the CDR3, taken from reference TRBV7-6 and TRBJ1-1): GAGVSQSPRYKVTKRGQDVALRCDPISGHVSLYWYRQALGQGPEFLTYFNYEAQQDKSGLPNDRFSAERPEGSISTLTIQRTEQRDSAMYRCASSRNVNTEAFFGQGTRLTVV.

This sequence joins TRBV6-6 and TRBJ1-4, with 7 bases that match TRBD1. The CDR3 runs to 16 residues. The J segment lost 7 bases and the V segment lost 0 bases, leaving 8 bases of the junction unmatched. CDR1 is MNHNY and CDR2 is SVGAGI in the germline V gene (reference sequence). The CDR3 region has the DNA TGTGCCAGCAGTTACTCCGGACAGGAGGAGGGTGAAAAACTGTTTTTT. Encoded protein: CASSYSGQEEGEKLFF.

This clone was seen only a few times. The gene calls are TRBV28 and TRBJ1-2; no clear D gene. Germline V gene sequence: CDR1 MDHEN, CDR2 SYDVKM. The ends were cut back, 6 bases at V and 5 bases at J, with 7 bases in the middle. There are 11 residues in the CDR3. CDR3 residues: CASSPAYGYTF. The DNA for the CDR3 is TGTGCCAGCAGCCCGGCGTATGGCTACACCTTC.

DNA for the CDR3: TGTGCCAGCAGCTTAGACGGGGACAATTTCGACACCATATATTTT. Protein sequence: CASSLDGDNFDTIYF. The chain recombines TRBV11-1 with TRBJ1-3, with a weak D call TRBD1 (6 bases). Trimming removed 1 base from V and 8 bases from J, with 15 bases in between. Germline CDR1 is SGHAT and CDR2 is FQDESV (reference sequence). This CDR3 region has 15 residues.

The CDR3 is CASSRIGQGYSYEQYF. CDR3 in DNA: TGCGCCAGCAGCCGAATCGGACAGGGTTACTCCTACGAGCAGTACTTC. The chain recombines TRBV5-1 with TRBJ2-7; 8 positions agree with TRBD1. Germline CDR1 SGHRS, CDR2 YFSETQ. V gave up 4 bases and J gave up 0 bases; unmatched junction bases: 9. There are 16 residues in the CDR3. Full variable domain (missing parts from reference TRBV5-1 and TRBJ2-7): KAGVTQTPRYLIKTRGQQVTLSCSPISGHRSVSWYQQTPGQGLQFLFEYFSETQRNKGNFPGRFSGRQFSNSRSEMNVSTLELGDSALYLCASSRIGQGYSYEQYFGPGTRLTVT.

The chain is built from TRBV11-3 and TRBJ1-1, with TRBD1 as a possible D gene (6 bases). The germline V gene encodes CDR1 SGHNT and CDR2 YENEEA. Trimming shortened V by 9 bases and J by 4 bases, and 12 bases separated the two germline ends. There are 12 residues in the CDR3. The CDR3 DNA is TGTGCCAGTGGAGGGGGGGTCACTGAAGCTTTCTTT. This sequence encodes CASGGGVTEAFF.

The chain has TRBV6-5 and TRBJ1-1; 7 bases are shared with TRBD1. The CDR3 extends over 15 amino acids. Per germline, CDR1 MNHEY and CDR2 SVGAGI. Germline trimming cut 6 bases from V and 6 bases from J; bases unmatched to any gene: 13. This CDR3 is CASRDSGTVNPEAFF. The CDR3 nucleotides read TGTGCCAGCAGAGACAGCGGGACAGTAAACCCTGAAGCTTTCTTT.

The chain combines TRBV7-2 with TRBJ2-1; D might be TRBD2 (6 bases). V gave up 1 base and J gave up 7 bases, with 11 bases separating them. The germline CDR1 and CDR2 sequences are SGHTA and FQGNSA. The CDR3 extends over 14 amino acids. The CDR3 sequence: CASSLEPGLNEQFF. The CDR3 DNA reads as TGTGCCAGCAGCTTAGAACCGGGACTGAATGAGCAGTTCTTC. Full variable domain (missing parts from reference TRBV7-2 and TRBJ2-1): GAGVSQSPSNKVTEKGKDVELRCDPISGHTALYWYRQSLGQGLEFLIYFQGNSAPDKSGLPSDRFSAERTGGSVSTLTIQRTQQEDSAVYLCASSLEPGLNEQFFGPGTRLTVL.

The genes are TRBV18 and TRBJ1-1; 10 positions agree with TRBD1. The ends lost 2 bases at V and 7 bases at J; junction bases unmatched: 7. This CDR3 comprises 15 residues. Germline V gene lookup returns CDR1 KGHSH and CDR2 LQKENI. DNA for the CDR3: TGTGCCAGCTCACCAGACGGGACAGGGGTGAGTGAAGCTTTCTTT. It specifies CASSPDGTGVSEAFF.

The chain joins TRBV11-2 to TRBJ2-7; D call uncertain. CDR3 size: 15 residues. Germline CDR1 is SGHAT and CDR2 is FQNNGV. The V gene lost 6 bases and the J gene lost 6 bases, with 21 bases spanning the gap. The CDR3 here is CASSQAQEPLFEQYF. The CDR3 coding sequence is TGTGCCAGCAGTCAAGCCCAGGAACCCCTTTTCGAGCAGTACTTC.

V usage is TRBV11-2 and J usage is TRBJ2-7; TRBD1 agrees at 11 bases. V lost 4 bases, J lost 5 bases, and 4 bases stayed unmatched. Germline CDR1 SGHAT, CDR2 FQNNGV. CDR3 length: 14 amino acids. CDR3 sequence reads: CASSSDRGLDEQYF. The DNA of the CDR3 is TGTGCCAGCAGCTCGGACAGGGGGCTCGACGAGCAGTACTTC.

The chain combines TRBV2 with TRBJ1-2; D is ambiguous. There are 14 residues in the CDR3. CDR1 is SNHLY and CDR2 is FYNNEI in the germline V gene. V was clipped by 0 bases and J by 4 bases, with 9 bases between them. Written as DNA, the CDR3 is TGTGCCAGCAGTGAAGCAAGGGCCACCTATGGCTACACCTTC. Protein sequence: CASSEARATYGYTF. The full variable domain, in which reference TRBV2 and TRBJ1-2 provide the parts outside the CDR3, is EPEVTQTPSHQVTQMGQEVILRCVPISNHLYFYWYRQILGQKVEFLVSFYNNEISEKSEIFDDQFSVERPDGSNFTLKIRSTKLEDSAMYFCASSEARATYGYTFGSGTRLTVV.